This T cell receptor beta chain was recovered during a study of memory CD4+ T cells and cytomegalovirus serostatus. As for the study in general: Healthy Belgian adult donors included several CMV-positive and some 25 CMV-negative people.

Trimming took off 4 bases at V and 3 bases at J, with 10 bases between the two ends. CDR1 SGHAT and CDR2 FQNNGV come from the germline V gene. This CDR3 region has 13 residues. General study points: CD4+ memory repertoires contained 67 of 164 reported CMV TCRbeta sequences.

The sort gate was single viable CD3+CD4+CD8-CD45RO+ cells for memory CD4+ T cells. Original processing notes: After removing out-of-frame reads, around 2.2 million distinct TCRbeta sequences remained. Repertoires were generated with immunoSEQ multiplex PCR, while TCRdb's copy carries only in-frame clones and drops some. Clone size and the V and J calls come from that table; the DNA yielded D and trimming. Of about 75,000 clones listed, approximately 78% are singletons. Points on this clone: Its target is unknown.

The source material was memory CD4+ T cells from blood. The gene calls are TRBV11-2 and TRBJ2-7; no reliable D call. The sequence came from an adult in good health and CMV-seropositive. The CDR3 is CASSSLRRYEQYF. CDR3 bases: TGTGCCAGCAGCTCGTTACGGCGCTACGAGCAGTACTTC.